This T cell receptor (beta chain) came from a study of tumor and adjacent non-tumor tissue in lung cancer. Overall study context: On average, productive TCRbeta reads reached around 4 million per sample.

No cell sorting was done before RNA was extracted from the tissue. Newly diagnosed lung cancer patients had thoracic surgery in China, August–late 2014, without prior chemotherapy. As concerns this clonotype: Its antigen is not known. Possible read error: a much larger clone is one base away.

Study conclusions and caveats: Compared with tumor, normal lung showed significantly lower TCR diversity.

Three rounds of nested PCR, following a modified ARM-PCR protocol, produced the TCRbeta library. Using its own MiXCR run on the multiplex PCR reads, TCRdb lists one record per CDR3 protein. The table lists more than 75,000 distinct CDR3 sequences, approximately 79% of them singletons, with about 14% in the top ten. Sequenced input: lung tumor tissue. The TCR comes from a woman in her 50s with non-small cell lung cancer.

Here the CDR3 DNA reads TGTGCCGGCAGAAATAGCGGGAGTGACGAGGAGTACTTC. This gives the protein CAGRNSGSDEEYF. This chain uses TRBV6-5 with TRBJ2-7; 9 bases are a match to TRBD2. Germline loops: CDR1 MNHEY, CDR2 SVGAGI. CDR3 size: 13 residues.